A single sample gave rise to the 2 T cell receptor beta chains below, sequenced in a study of early T cells in non-severe SARS-CoV-2 infection. A single record per CDR3 protein comes from TCRdb applying MiXCR to the 5' RACE reads. The profile shows some 38,000 distinct CDR3 sequences, 3.5% to 5% of them singletons. The specimen sequenced was whole blood. The receptors here all came from an adult who was a healthcare worker with PCR-confirmed SARS-CoV-2 infection or an uninfected control (not recorded which).

This clonotype occurred a few times. The rearrangement joins TRBV18 to TRBJ1-4; a possible D gene is TRBD1 (5 bases). From germline, CDR1 is KGHSH and CDR2 LQKENI. V lost 8 bases to trimming and J lost 3 bases, with 13 bases between them. The CDR3 runs to 14 residues. CDR3 in amino acids: CASHPGPANEKLFF. The CDR3 DNA reads as TGTGCCAGCCACCCGGGACCGGCTAATGAAAAACTGTTTTTT.

This clonotype was seen a handful of times. The V gene is TRBV3-1, the J gene TRBJ1-1, with D uncertain. Trimming removed 3 bases at V and 6 bases at J, with 8 bases between. This CDR3 is 12 amino acids long. Germline CDR1 is LGHDT and CDR2 is YNNKEL (reference sequence). The CDR3 reads CASSQGYAEAFF. In DNA, the CDR3 is TGTGCCAGCAGCCAGGGTTACGCTGAAGCTTTCTTT.